This T cell receptor beta chain was identified during a study of cytomegalovirus exposure and HLA in healthy donors. Broader study findings: There were reportedly fewer N-insertions in an Asian-associated ancestry cluster than the approximately 630-donor mean, in a later analysis.

The PCR was carried out with 60 Vbeta primers and 13 Jbeta primers. Assay: immunoSEQ multiplex PCR; the TCRdb copy retains only in-frame clones and omits some. This sample has about 120,000 clones; roughly three fifths occur once, and the top ten carry 8% to 10%. On this clone itself: Its antigen is still unknown.

V was trimmed by 8 bases and J by 7 bases, leaving 21 bases between them. This CDR3 region has 15 residues. Germline values: CDR1 MNHNS, CDR2 SASEGT. This sequence joins TRBV6-1 and TRBJ1-5; D is perhaps TRBD1 (5 bases). The sample taken for sequencing was PBMCs. This receptor was identified in a middle-aged man in good health and CMV-seropositive. The CDR3 spells CASLTPGQESQPQHF. The CDR3, as DNA: TGTGCCAGCTTAACCCCCGGACAAGAGTCCCAGCCCCAGCATTTT.